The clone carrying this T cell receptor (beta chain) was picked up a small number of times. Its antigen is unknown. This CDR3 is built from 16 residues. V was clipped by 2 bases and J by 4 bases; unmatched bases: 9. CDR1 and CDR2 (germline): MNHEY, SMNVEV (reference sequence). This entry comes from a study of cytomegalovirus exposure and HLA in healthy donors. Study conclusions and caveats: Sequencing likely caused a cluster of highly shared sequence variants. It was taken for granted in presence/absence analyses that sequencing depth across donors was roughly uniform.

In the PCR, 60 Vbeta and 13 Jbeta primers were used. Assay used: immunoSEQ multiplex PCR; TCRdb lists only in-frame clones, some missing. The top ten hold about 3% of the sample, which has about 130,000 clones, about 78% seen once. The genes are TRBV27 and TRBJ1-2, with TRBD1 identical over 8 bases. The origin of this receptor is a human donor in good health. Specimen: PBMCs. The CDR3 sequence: CASSLGQGARAYGYTF. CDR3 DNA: TGTGCCAGCAGTTTAGGGCAGGGGGCGCGAGCCTATGGCTACACCTTC.